Many counts were recorded for the clone carrying this TCR beta chain. The sample is drawn from a study of regulatory T cells in long-lasting Graves disease. Time point reported: newly diagnosed GD, antithyroid drugs for less than 3 months. Construction of the TCR library relied on RNA isolated from PBMCs. Arm-PCR of CDR3 regions with iRepertoire HTBI primers generated TCR beta libraries. TCRdb redid the calling of the multiplex PCR reads with MiXCR, one entry per CDR3 protein. The table records under 500,000 distinct CDR3 sequences, about a sixth of them present only once. After removal of 10 bases from V and 0 bases from J, the junction contained 3 bases not matched to a gene. Germline V gene data show CDR1 as MDHEN and CDR2 as SYDVKM. CDR3 length equals 15 residues. The same sample was also used in a study of T cells in Graves' hyperthyroidism and ophthalmopathy.

The specimen was peripheral blood mononuclear cells (PBMCs), collected at new diagnosis, from a patient treated with antithyroid drugs. This clonotype originated in a woman in her twenties or thirties with Graves disease. The chain recombines TRBV28 with TRBJ2-6; TRBD1 matches 10 bases. The CDR3, as DNA: TGTGCCACCAGACAGGGGGCCTCTGGGGCCAACGTCCTGACTTTC. It encodes CATRQGASGANVLTF.